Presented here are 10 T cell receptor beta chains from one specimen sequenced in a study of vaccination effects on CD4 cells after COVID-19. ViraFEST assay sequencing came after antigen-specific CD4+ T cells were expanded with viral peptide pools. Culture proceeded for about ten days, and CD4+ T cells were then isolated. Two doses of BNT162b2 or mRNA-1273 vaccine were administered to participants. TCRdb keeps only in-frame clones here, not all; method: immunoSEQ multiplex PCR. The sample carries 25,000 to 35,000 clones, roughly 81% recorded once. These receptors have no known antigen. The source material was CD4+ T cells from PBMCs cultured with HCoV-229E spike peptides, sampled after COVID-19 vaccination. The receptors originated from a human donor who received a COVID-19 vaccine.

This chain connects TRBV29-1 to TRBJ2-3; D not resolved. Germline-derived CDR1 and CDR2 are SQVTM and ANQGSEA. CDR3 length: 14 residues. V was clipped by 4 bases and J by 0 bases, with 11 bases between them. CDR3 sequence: CSVAASLSTDTQYF. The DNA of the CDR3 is TGCAGCGTTGCAGCAAGCCTAAGCACAGATACGCAGTATTTT.

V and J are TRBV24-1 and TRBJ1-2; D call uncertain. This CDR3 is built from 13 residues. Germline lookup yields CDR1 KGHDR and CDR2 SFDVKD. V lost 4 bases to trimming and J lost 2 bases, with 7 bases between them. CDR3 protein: CATSDGGNYGYTF. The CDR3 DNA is TGTGCCACCAGTGACGGAGGGAACTATGGCTACACCTTC.

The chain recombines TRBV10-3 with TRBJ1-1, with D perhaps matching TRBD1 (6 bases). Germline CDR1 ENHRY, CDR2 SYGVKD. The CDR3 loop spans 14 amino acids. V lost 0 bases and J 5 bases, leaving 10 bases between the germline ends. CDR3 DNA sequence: TGTGCCATCAGTGAGTCAGAGGGGGTTACTGAAGCTTTCTTT. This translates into CAISESEGVTEAFF.

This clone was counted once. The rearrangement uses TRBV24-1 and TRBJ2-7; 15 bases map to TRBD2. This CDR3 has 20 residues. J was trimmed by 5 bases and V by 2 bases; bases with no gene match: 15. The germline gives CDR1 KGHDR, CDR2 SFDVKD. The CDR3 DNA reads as TGTGCCACCAGTGATTCCCCGGGACTAGCGGGAGGCCCAGGGGCCAACGAGCAGTACTTC. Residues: CATSDSPGLAGGPGANEQYF.

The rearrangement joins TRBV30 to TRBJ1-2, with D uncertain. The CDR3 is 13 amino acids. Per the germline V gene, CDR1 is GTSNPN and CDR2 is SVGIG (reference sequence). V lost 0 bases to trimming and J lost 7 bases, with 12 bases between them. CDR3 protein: CAWSVLQVAGYTF. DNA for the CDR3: TGTGCCTGGAGTGTACTTCAAGTTGCTGGCTACACCTTC.

In DNA, the CDR3 is TGCGCCAGCAGTCAATCGTGGAAACGGAAAGCTTTCTTT. Translating gives CASSQSWKRKAFF. The V gene is TRBV23-1, the J gene TRBJ1-1; D unclear. TRBV23-1 is an ORF, with its function uncertain. The CDR3 is 13 residues long. Between the trimmed V and J ends, which lost 0 bases and 9 bases, there was a span of 11 bases.

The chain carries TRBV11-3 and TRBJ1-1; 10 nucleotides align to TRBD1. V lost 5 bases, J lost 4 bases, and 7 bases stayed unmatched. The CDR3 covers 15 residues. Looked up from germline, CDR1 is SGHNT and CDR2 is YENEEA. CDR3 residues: CASSGADRGSTEAFF. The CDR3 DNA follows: TGTGCCAGCAGCGGGGCGGACAGGGGGTCCACTGAAGCTTTCTTT.

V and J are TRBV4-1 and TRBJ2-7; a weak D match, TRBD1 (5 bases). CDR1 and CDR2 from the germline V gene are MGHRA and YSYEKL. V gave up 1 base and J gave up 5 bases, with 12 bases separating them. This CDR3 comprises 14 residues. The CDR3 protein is CASSQGNRQNEQYF. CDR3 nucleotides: TGCGCCAGCAGCCAAGGTAACAGGCAGAACGAGCAGTACTTC.

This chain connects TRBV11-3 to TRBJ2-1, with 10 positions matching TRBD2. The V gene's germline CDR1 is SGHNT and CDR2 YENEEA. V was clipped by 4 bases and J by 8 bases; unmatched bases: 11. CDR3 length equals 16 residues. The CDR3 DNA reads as TGTGCCAGCAGCTCCGGGAAGCGGGAGGGCCGGGATGAGCAGTTCTTC. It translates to CASSSGKREGRDEQFF.

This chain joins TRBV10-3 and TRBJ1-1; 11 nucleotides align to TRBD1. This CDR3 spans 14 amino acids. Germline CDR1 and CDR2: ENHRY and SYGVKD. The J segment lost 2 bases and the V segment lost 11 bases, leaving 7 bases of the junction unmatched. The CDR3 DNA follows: TGTGCCTCCGGAGGGACAGGGGGTAACACTGAAGCTTTCTTT. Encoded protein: CASGGTGGNTEAFF.